This TCR beta chain was profiled in a study of blood T cell repertoires in COVID-19. Study summary: Sites across the United States, Italy and Spain contributed samples from acute and convalescent COVID-19. From T cells, B-cell-depleted T cells, or PBMCs came the material, which was cDNA or gDNA.

CDR3 length: 16 residues. V was clipped by 2 bases and J by 9 bases; unmatched bases: 11. The germline gives CDR1 MNHEY, CDR2 SVGEGT. Study processing details: The authors estimated nucleated cell counts from reference gene primer amplification. Using immunoSEQ multiplex PCR, the repertoire was profiled, and TCRdb retains in-frame clones only, with some absent. The DNA was the basis for D and trimming; V, J and clone size are from that table. Counted here are fewer than 70,000 clones, about 88% occurring once; the ten biggest clones make up about 8%. The material sequenced was peripheral blood. The sequence derives from a woman in her 70s with active COVID-19. The chain carries TRBV6-2 or TRBV6-3 and TRBJ2-1, with 9 bases fitting TRBD2. The CDR3 here is CASSYRLAEPLLEQFF. CDR3 in DNA: TGTGCCAGCAGTTACCGACTAGCGGAGCCCCTTCTTGAGCAGTTCTTC.